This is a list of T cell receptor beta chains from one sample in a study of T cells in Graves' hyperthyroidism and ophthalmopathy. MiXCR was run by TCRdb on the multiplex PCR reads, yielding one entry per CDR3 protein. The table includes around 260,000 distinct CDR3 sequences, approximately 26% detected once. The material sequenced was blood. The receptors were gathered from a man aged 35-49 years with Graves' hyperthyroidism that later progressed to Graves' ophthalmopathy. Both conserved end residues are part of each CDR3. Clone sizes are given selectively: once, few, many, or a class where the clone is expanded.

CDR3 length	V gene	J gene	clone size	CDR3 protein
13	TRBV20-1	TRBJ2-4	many	CSAMDLAKNIQYF
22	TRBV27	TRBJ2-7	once	CASSLYPRFGLAGSSLPYEQYF
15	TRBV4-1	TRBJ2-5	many	CASRGLESYQETQYF
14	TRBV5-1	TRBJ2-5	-	CASSRQGWQETQYF
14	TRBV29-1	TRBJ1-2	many	CSALIGGKRDGYTF
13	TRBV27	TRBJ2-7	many	CASSPGQFYEQYF
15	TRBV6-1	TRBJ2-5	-	CASTPLLPGQETQYF
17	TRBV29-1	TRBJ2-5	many	CSVDRLPEIWARETQYF
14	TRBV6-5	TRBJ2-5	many	CASSSTGRKETQYF
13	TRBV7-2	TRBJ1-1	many	CASSSLGGGEAFF
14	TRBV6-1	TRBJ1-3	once	CASSTYRGGNTIYF
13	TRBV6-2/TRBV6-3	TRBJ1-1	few	CASSNRDPGEAFF
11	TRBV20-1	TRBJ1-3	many	CSAISENTIYF
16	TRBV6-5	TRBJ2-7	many	CASSYFEQGSAYEQYF
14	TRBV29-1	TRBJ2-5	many	CSVVGGDRGETQYF
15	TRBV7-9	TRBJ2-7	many	CASSPALQTPYEQYF
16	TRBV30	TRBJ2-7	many	CAWSVFGDTERYEQYF
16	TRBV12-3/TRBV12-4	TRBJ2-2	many	CASSPLAGPGTGELFF
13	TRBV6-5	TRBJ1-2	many	CASRGQGANGYTF
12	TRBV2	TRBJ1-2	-	CASSVDERGYTF
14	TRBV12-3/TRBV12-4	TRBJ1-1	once	CASSWGALNTEAFF
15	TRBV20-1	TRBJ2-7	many	CSATVGGAGPYEQYF
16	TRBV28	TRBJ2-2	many	CASSPSGQGSNGELFF
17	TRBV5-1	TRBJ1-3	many	CASSPTDRGFSGNTIYF
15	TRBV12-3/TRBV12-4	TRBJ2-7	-	CASSLRGPSQGEQYF
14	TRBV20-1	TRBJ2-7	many	CSARTGFSDYEQYF
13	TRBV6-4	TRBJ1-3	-	CASRFSSGNTIYF
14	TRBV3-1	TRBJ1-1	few	CASSLQGHSTEAFF
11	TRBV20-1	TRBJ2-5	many	CSAQSGGTQYF
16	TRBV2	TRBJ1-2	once	CASKGTRTDINYGYTF
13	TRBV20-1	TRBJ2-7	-	CSASRRESYEQYF
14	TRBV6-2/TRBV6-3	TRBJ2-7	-	CASSYSDNSYEQYF
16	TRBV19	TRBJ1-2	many	CASSKRRQGDSHGYTF
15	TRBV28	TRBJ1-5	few	CASSFSGTEAKPQHF
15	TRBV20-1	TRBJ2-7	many	CSARQIGTGTYEQYF
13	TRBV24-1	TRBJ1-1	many	CATRKTENTEAFF
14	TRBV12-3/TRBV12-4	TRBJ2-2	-	CASQGRVRTGELFF
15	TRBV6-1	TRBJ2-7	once	CASSESATGLYEQYF
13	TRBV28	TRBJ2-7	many	CASIGRELSEQYF
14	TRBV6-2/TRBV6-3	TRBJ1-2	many	CASRATGTGHGYTF
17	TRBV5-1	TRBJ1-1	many	CASSTPGSAGMNTEAFF
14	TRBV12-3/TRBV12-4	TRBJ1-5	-	CASSFEDSYQPQHF
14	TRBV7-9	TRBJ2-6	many	CASSPVWGANVLTF
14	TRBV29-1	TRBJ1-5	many	CSVGSALGNQPQHF
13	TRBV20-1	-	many	CSVPHRSNQPQYF
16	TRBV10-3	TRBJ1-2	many	CAISELSGTDKYGYTF
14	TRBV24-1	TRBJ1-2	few	CATSDSDRNYGYTF